This T cell receptor beta chain was identified in a study of cytomegalovirus exposure and HLA in healthy donors (dated by TCRdb to about 2017). For the wider study: An earlier analysis of 587 of the donors reported about 280 Gb of sequence data and 95 million to 130 million unique TCR beta sequences obtained from about 179 million T cells. About 300 gigabases of sequencing data and 80 million or so unique TCR sequences were included in an early release covering under 650 HLA-typed donors. Donor age, sex, ethnicity and CMV serostatus were compiled together with the repertoire data. The study profiled the T cell repertoires of under 700 subjects by immunosequencing and related them to cytomegalovirus serostatus. The number of typed donors differed by locus: roughly 620-640 for A, B, C, DRB1 and DQB1; 500 to 550 for DQA1; about 600 for DPA1; and 450 to 480 for DPB1. An earlier analysis of approximately 630 of the donors applied high-throughput TCR beta sequencing to assess whether each TCR beta V gene segment acted as functional or pseudogenic. A later genetic analysis used genome-wide SNP genotypes for about three fifths of the 666 donors, treating that subset as a discovery cohort. A later analysis re-examined previously published TCR beta repertoires from around 670 donors and added high-resolution HLA genotyping to investigate patterns of TCR occurrence. A handful of DR-DQ haplotypes were handled as single units for association and clustering because linkage in the cohort was strong. HLA typing covered class I and class II loci at four-digit resolution. Along with the roughly 670-subject first cohort, a separate validation cohort of more than 90 different subjects was used. The study aimed to test whether signatures of past pathogen exposure could be identified by cataloging public T cell receptors. Across about 380 genotyped donors of the cohort, an average of roughly 200,000 unique TCR beta nucleotide sequences per donor were sequenced, and approximately 17% of those sequences were non-productive. The later analysis used no new phenotypic data to find candidate immune exposures, relying instead on TCR beta sequences and their occurrence across donors. High-throughput TCR immunosequencing, statistical association of individual TCRs with disease status, and machine learning were combined to predict cytomegalovirus infection status. The genetic ancestry cluster associated with self-reported Caucasian donors included over 80% of the roughly 400 genotyped donors. Every repertoire in the discovery cohort had been generated on one and the same sequencing platform. Overall study results and their limits: Sequencing depth was assumed to be roughly uniform across donors in the presence/absence analyses, though that assumption may not hold. Because counts were too low, seventeen rarely observed V segments, including chromosome 9 orphons, were excluded from the earlier analysis of 587 of the donors. Linkage disequilibrium might explain the correlated functional status among segregating V segments, but an unknown experimental factor could not be excluded. A cluster of highly shared sequence variants was judged likely to represent a technical artifact of the sequencing pipeline. In an earlier analysis of about 600 of the donors, most TCR beta V segments appeared in productive rearrangements about 90% or about 30% of the time, broadly matching IMGT annotations. The study gave a list of 150 to 200 TCR beta chains associated with cytomegalovirus. When HLA alleles, especially DR and DQ, strongly co-occurred, TCR associations were difficult to assign to individual alleles. It was suggested by the authors that the approach could potentially be generalized to other disease states and immunological phenotypes. In vitro tests confirmed that three of the cytomegalovirus-associated TCR beta chains recognize cytomegalovirus antigens. Most CMV-associated TCR beta chains appeared to be HLA-restricted in a later analysis, and the HLA associations seemed to be driven largely by CMV exposure. In a later analysis, TCR association rates were found to vary across HLA loci, with the most associated TCRs seen for DRB1 alleles and the fewest for HLA-C alleles. A further reported finding was that TCR beta sequences accurately predicted the HLA-A and HLA-B alleles for most subjects in the first cohort. Cytomegalovirus status was reported to be diagnosed by the classifier with high specificity and sensitivity in both the original and validation cohorts. Because some donors lacked HLA typing at each locus, the association tests relied only on the typed subset. In a later analysis, HLA-associated TCR beta chains showed more clonal expansion and lower generation probabilities than non-associated chains that were equally common. In a later genetic analysis, fewer N-insertions in productive TCRs were reported among donors in an Asian-associated ancestry cluster than the roughly 700-donor mean. Immune exposure information for the cohort was limited to CMV serostatus. Some IMGT-functional V segments, including TRBV6-2 and TRBV6-3, could not be distinguished by the 87-base-pair reads and were therefore excluded. While some public TCRs were present in many individuals, most TCR sequences turned up only very rarely across donors. According to a later analysis, parvovirus B19, influenza, CMV and Epstein-Barr virus appeared linked to several top co-occurrence clusters. Only TCR beta chains were sequenced in this cohort, and the absence of alpha or paired-chain data limited detectable features. A later genetic analysis associated a missense DCLRE1C variant with V-gene and J-gene trimming of TCR beta chains, and an independent cohort replicated the association. A later analysis associated about 16,000 TCR beta sequences with specific HLA alleles at a false discovery rate of 0.05.

Library preparation used the immunoSEQ multiplex PCR assay. For the multiplex PCR, a mixture combining 60 forward primers for TCR Vbeta segments and 13 reverse primers for TCR Jbeta segments was used. Amplification of the CDR3 region of rearranged TCR beta genes was performed with a multiplex PCR assay on genomic DNA. The amplified TCR beta libraries were sequenced on the Illumina HiSeq System as 87-base-pair reads. The study's processing was this. Across the roughly 640 repertoires, a later analysis counted some 81 million unique TCR beta chains, roughly 11 million of which were shared by at least two donors. Raw reads were error-corrected and collapsed into unique sequences with a nearest-neighbor algorithm that merged closely related sequences to remove PCR and sequencing errors. V, D and J gene segments were assigned by aligning CDR3 sequences to IMGT reference sequences. For a sequence to be retained, a match of at least six nucleotides to both a V gene segment and a J gene segment was required. A rearrangement counted as productive if the CDR3 had no stop codons and remained in frame with V and J, and every other rearrangement counted as non-productive. Following IMGT convention, CDR3 was defined as the stretch from the second conserved V-encoded cysteine up to the conserved J-encoded phenylalanine. Sequences without an unambiguous match to a single V gene segment were excluded from the earlier analysis of approximately 560 of the donors. An earlier analysis of almost 600 of the donors classified V segments as functional when productive rearrangements were above 56.7% and as segregating when the standard deviation between donors was above 5%. A statistical classification framework was built to diagnose cytomegalovirus status from the catalog of TCR beta chain sequences. In a later analysis, TCR nucleotide sequences were compared against IMGT/GENE-DB human TR gene sequences so that V and J genes could be assigned. Using the TCRdist pipeline, a later analysis assigned CDR3 sequences along with most-parsimonious VDJ recombination scenarios. In a later analysis, each TCR beta chain was defined by its CDR3 amino acid sequence together with its V-gene family, and reads without a unique V-gene family were excluded. A later analysis removed several hundred highly shared, low-generation-probability nucleotide sequences to deal with suspected cross-contamination and a sequencing artifact. In a later analysis, a clonal expansion index was calculated for each public chain from normalized within-repertoire ranks of inferred template counts. A later analysis computed generation probabilities with a VDJ recombination model fitted to out-of-frame rearrangements, and checked the results against IGoR. In a later analysis, hypergeometric tests were used to score TCR-TCR, TCR-HLA and TCR-CMV co-occurrence, with a repertoire-size bias correction applied to TCR pairs. A later analysis estimated false discovery rates by permuting HLA or CMV assignments 20 times. In a later analysis, co-occurring TCRs were grouped using DBSCAN, with TCRdist sequence similarity added in when clustering inside HLA-allele-positive subsets. Repertoires with fewer than 30,000 or more than 120,000 public chains were left out of co-occurrence clustering, as were roughly five repertoires with anomalous nucleotide sharing. Here the immuneACCESS table is served through TCRdb, limited to in-frame sequences with V and J called. Missing clones are a known gap in these copies; in checked studies unresolved V genes cover under half, and the rest lacks a known reason. The V and J calls and clone size were taken over from that table, and D and trimming were inferred from the DNA. The sample contains about 140,000 clones, 60% to 80% of them found a single time. The top ten hold roughly 1.6% of the sample.

The cohort consisted of approximately 690 healthy bone marrow donors. All cohort members were sampled while nominally healthy, although unrecorded immune exposures were likely present. The donor was CMV seronegative and belonged to the group of 352 seronegative cohort members. Each donor provided a peripheral blood sample, and peripheral blood mononuclear cells were used for TCR beta sequencing. Genomic DNA extraction from the blood cell samples was performed with the Qiagen DNeasy Blood Extraction Kit. Deletion took 8 bases off V and 4 bases off J, with a span of 20 bases between the germline ends. Spanning cysteine to phenylalanine, the CDR3 consists of 16 amino acids. Solely the CDR3 DNA is kept, with 48 bases framed from the first base. According to the germline V gene (reference sequence), CDR1 reads MNHNY and CDR2 reads SVGAGI. About this clone: Its cognate antigen has yet to be identified. There are no base qualities to consult, and no much larger clone falls within one base.

The sample comprised PBMCs. This clonotype originated in a female donor in good health and CMV-seronegative. Recombination linked TRBV6-6 to TRBJ1-4; a tentative D match to TRBD1 spans 5 bases. Read as DNA, the sequence is TGTGCCAGCCGATCCCTAGGGGCTCCACTTAATGAAAAACTGTTTTTT. Its protein is CASRSLGAPLNEKLFF.